Below are 25 T cell receptor beta chains sequenced from a single sample in a study of blood T cell repertoires in COVID-19. The assay was immunoSEQ multiplex PCR, and TCRdb's table has in-frame clones only and misses some. This table has about 250,000 clones, about nine tenths appearing once. Sequencing was carried out using peripheral blood. Source of these receptors: a woman aged 30 to 39 with COVID-19, enrolled during active disease.

The chain combines TRBV10-2 with TRBJ2-7, with 7 bases that match TRBD1. CDR1 and CDR2 (germline): WSHSY, SAAADI. V was pared by 7 bases and J by 6 bases, with 9 bases of the junction left unmatched. The CDR3 is 13 residues long. The CDR3 loop reads CASTHRGSVEQYV. CDR3 DNA: TGCGCCAGCACCCACAGGGGTTCTGTCGAGCAGTACGTC.

This chain uses TRBV14 with TRBJ2-6; a possible D gene is TRBD2 (6 bases). V was clipped by 5 bases and J by 2 bases, with 16 bases between them. This CDR3 spans 17 amino acids. Per the germline V gene, CDR1 is SGHDN and CDR2 is FVKESK. Here the CDR3 reads CASSGQRRATGANVLTF. CDR3 DNA sequence: TGTGCCAGCAGCGGGCAAAGGAGGGCCACTGGGGCCAACGTCCTGACTTTC.

This clone was detected a few times. The chain uses TRBV4-1 and TRBJ1-5, with 7 bases lining up with TRBD1. CDR3 length: 15 residues. Germline CDR1 is MGHRA and CDR2 is YSYEKL. V trimming: 5 bases; J trimming: 0 bases; junction bases outside the gene matches: 4. CDR3 residues: CASSSQGNSNQPQHF. The CDR3 bases are TGCGCCAGCAGCTCACAGGGGAATAGCAATCAGCCCCAGCATTTT.

This chain connects TRBV19 to TRBJ1-5, with no clear D. The length of the CDR3 is 16 residues. The V end was cut by 7 bases, the J end by 9 bases, with 25 bases between. Germline-derived CDR1 and CDR2 are LNHDA and SQIVND (reference sequence). The CDR3 sequence: CASTPPGGLSVRPQHF. CDR3 bases: TGTGCCAGTACCCCCCCCGGAGGGTTGTCAGTTCGGCCCCAGCATTTT.

CDR3 DNA: TGTGCCAGCAGCTTAGACCCCCCGGGACAGGGGGTATACTCCTATAATTCACCCCTCCACTTT. The encoded protein is CASSLDPPGQGVYSYNSPLHF. The genes are TRBV7-6 and TRBJ1-6; 11 bases align to TRBD1. CDR1 is SGHVS, CDR2 FNYEAQ, per germline. The CDR3 sequence is 21 residues long. The V segment lost 1 base and the J segment 0 bases; nucleotides outside the gene matches: 11.

This chain links TRBV5-4 with TRBJ1-1, with D possibly being TRBD1 (6 bases). Looked up from germline, CDR1 is SGHNT and CDR2 is YYREEE (reference sequence). V lost 1 base, J lost 1 base, and 11 bases lay in between. CDR3 size: 15 residues. For the CDR3, the DNA is TGTGCCAGCAGCTTGAGAATGACAGGGAACACTGAAGCTTTCTTT. Residues: CASSLRMTGNTEAFF.

V usage is TRBV9 and J usage is TRBJ2-2; D is perhaps TRBD2 (6 bases). This CDR3 spans 13 amino acids. V was trimmed by 4 bases and J by 5 bases, leaving 9 bases between them. From germline, CDR1 is SGDLS and CDR2 YYNGEE. The CDR3 DNA follows: TGTGCCAGCAGCCCGGGGGTGACCGGGGAGCTGTTTTTT. Its protein product is CASSPGVTGELFF.

The rearrangement links TRBV15 to TRBJ1-1; D is uncertain. Germline V gene data show CDR1 as LNHNV and CDR2 as YYDKDF (reference sequence). The CDR3 has 15 amino acids. The V end lost 0 bases, the J end lost 1 base, and 9 bases lay between the germline ends. The CDR3 DNA follows: TGTGCCACCAGCAGAGATAGCGGGAGGAACACTGAAGCTTTCTTT. Residues: CATSRDSGRNTEAFF.

The chain employs TRBV11-2 and TRBJ1-1; 11 nucleotides line up with TRBD1. The CDR3 consists of 14 residues. V lost 4 bases and J lost 5; bases outside the gene matches: 3. Germline V gene lookup returns CDR1 SGHAT and CDR2 FQNNGV. The CDR3 loop is CASSYGTGGTEAFF. The CDR3 DNA reads TGTGCCAGCAGCTACGGGACAGGGGGAACTGAAGCTTTCTTT.

This clone was seen more than once but under ten times. The CDR3 loop is CASNQGSGNTIYF. Written as DNA, the CDR3 is TGTGCCAGCAACCAGGGCTCTGGAAACACCATATATTTT. The chain carries TRBV7-2 and TRBJ1-3, with D possibly being TRBD1 (5 bases). Germline V lookup: CDR1 SGHTA, CDR2 FQGNSA. V gave up 7 bases and J gave up 0 bases, with 7 bases separating them. The CDR3 consists of 13 residues. The variable domain in full, completed from reference TRBV7-2 and TRBJ1-3, reads GAGVSQSPSNKVTEKGKDVELRCDPISGHTALYWYRQSLGQGLEFLIYFQGNSAPDKSGLPSDRFSAERTGGSVSTLTIQRTQQEDSAVYLCASNQGSGNTIYFGEGSWLTVV.

The chain joins TRBV18 to TRBJ1-1; D is uncertain. Trimming shortened V by 3 bases and J by 1 base, and 6 bases separated the two germline ends. Germline lookup yields CDR1 KGHSH and CDR2 LQKENI. The CDR3 has 13 residues. The CDR3 DNA follows: TGTGCCAGCTCACCCAGTGAGAACACTGAAGCTTTCTTT. Translating it yields CASSPSENTEAFF.

The chain has TRBV18 and TRBJ1-4, with unresolved D. CDR1 and CDR2 from the germline V gene are KGHSH and LQKENI. The CDR3 has 13 amino acids. Trimming cost V 3 bases and J 4 bases, with 6 bases left between them. The CDR3 sequence is CASSPRVNEKLFF. In DNA form, the CDR3 reads TGTGCCAGCTCACCCCGGGTTAATGAAAAACTGTTTTTT. The whole variable domain, filled in from reference TRBV18 and TRBJ1-4, reads NAGVMQNPRHLVRRRGQEARLRCSPMKGHSHVYWYRQLPEEGLKFMVYLQKENIIDESGMPKERFSAEFPKEGPSILRIQQVVRGDSAAYFCASSPRVNEKLFFGSGTQLSVL.

This clone has a handful of counts. The rearrangement uses TRBV3-1 (or the pseudogene TRBV3-2) and TRBJ2-1, with D possibly TRBD1 on 5 matching bases. CDR3 length equals 14 residues. Germline assignment: CDR1 LGHDT and CDR2 YNNKEL (reference sequence). Trimming pared 1 base from V and 6 bases from J, leaving 10 bases between. In DNA, the CDR3 is TGTGCCAGCAGCCAAGGGTGGCAGGGCAATGAGCAGTTCTTC. Encoded protein: CASSQGWQGNEQFF.

This chain links TRBV4-3 with TRBJ2-1; TRBD2 agrees at 8 bases. J gave up 7 bases and V 2 bases, and 7 bases lay outside the gene matches. There are 15 residues in the CDR3. The germline V gene has CDR1 LGHNA and CDR2 YSLEER. In DNA, the CDR3 is TGCGCCAGCAGCCAACCAAAGCGGGGGCAGAATGAGCAGTTCTTC. Translated, it gives CASSQPKRGQNEQFF.

The chain uses TRBV28 and TRBJ1-2; D is uncertain. The CDR3 has 14 amino acids. The V gene lost 7 bases and the J gene lost 7 bases, with 19 bases spanning the gap. Germline loops: CDR1 MDHEN, CDR2 SYDVKM. CDR3 protein: CASTVGPFQRGYTF. CDR3 DNA: TGTGCCAGCACTGTGGGCCCATTCCAACGTGGCTACACCTTC.

The chain joins TRBV19 to TRBJ2-5; 7 bases match TRBD1. The trim removed 4 bases at V and 0 bases at J, leaving 5 bases unmatched. Germline V lookup: CDR1 LNHDA, CDR2 SQIVND (reference sequence). The CDR3 sequence is 15 residues long. CDR3 coding DNA: TGTGCCAGTAGTACCTATACAGGGGACCAAGAGACCCAGTACTTC. Translating it yields CASSTYTGDQETQYF.

The rearrangement links TRBV28 to TRBJ2-6; D is ambiguous. The CDR3 consists of 14 residues. V was pared by 3 bases and J by 0 bases, with 3 bases between. Germline CDR1 is MDHEN and CDR2 is SYDVKM. The CDR3 DNA sequence: TGTGCCAGCAGTTTTCTCTCTGGGGCCAACGTCCTGACTTTC. This codes for CASSFLSGANVLTF. Full variable domain (remainder filled in from reference TRBV28 and TRBJ2-6): DVKVTQSSRYLVKRTGEKVFLECVQDMDHENMFWYRQDPGLGLRLIYFSYDVKMKEKGDIPEGYSVSREKKERFSLILESASTNQTSMYLCASSFLSGANVLTFGAGSRLTVL.

The V call is TRBV6-2 or TRBV6-3, the J call TRBJ1-3, with D possibly being TRBD1 (5 bases). The CDR3 sequence is 15 residues long. Between the trimmed V and J ends, which lost 2 bases and 2 bases, there was a span of 10 bases. In germline, CDR1 is MNHEY, CDR2 SVGEGT. The CDR3 spells CASSYDSETGNTIYF. CDR3 sequence (DNA): TGTGCCAGCAGTTACGACAGTGAAACTGGAAACACCATATATTTT.

This clone appeared once. This rearrangement joins TRBV4-1 to TRBJ1-2; D possibly corresponds to TRBD1 (5 bases). V dropped 4 bases and J dropped 8 bases, with 14 bases sitting between them. The CDR3 is 13 amino acids. CDR1 is MGHRA and CDR2 is YSYEKL in the germline V gene. The CDR3 is CASSLPLGGGYTF. The CDR3 DNA reads as TGCGCCAGCAGCCTACCCCTCGGGGGAGGCTACACCTTC.

This clone was seen only a few times. CDR3 in DNA: TGTGCCAGCAGTGAGGATTTACAGCGGGGTTCGACAGATACGCAGTATTTT. Translation gives CASSEDLQRGSTDTQYF. The chain carries TRBV6-4 and TRBJ2-3; 7 bases are a match to TRBD2. Per the germline V gene, CDR1 is MRHNA and CDR2 is SNTAGT. Trimming cost V 3 bases and J 3 bases; bases outside gene matches: 12. The CDR3 is 17 amino acids.

The rearrangement joins TRBV23-1 to TRBJ2-7; D may be TRBD2 (5 bases). TRBV23-1 is recorded as an ORF, its role being uncertain. V gave up 7 bases and J gave up 6 bases, with 13 bases separating them. This CDR3 comprises 12 residues. CDR3 sequence reads: CASKLALVEQYV. The CDR3 coding sequence is TGCGCCAGCAAATTAGCGCTGGTCGAGCAGTACGTC.

This clone was counted once. V gene TRBV5-1 combines with J gene TRBJ2-1; 10 bases align to TRBD2. Trimming cost V 1 base and J 6 bases; bases outside gene matches: 4. The CDR3 has 15 residues. The germline gives CDR1 SGHRS, CDR2 YFSETQ. CDR3 DNA sequence: TGCGCCAGCAGCTTGTCGAGCGGGGGGGTCAATGAGCAGTTCTTC. Its protein is CASSLSSGGVNEQFF.

The chain combines TRBV18 with TRBJ2-7; tentative D call: TRBD1 (5 bases). This CDR3 spans 13 amino acids. The germline CDR1 and CDR2 sequences are KGHSH and LQKENI. Between the trimmed V and J ends, which lost 4 bases and 4 bases, there was a span of 11 bases. The CDR3 here is CASSQSREYEQYF. The CDR3 bases are TGTGCCAGCTCACAGAGCAGGGAATACGAGCAGTACTTC.

Here the CDR3 reads CASSPRWDRNTDTQYF. The DNA of the CDR3 is TGTGCCAGCAGTCCCCGCTGGGACAGAAACACAGATACGCAGTATTTT. This chain links TRBV28 with TRBJ2-3; 7 bases agree with TRBD1. Unmatched junction bases numbered 10, after V lost 5 bases and J lost 2 bases. This CDR3 is 16 amino acids long. From germline, CDR1 is MDHEN and CDR2 SYDVKM.

The J gene is TRBJ2-2, the V gene TRBV19; 7 bases are shared with TRBD1. V lost 7 bases and J lost 6; bases outside the gene matches: 14. The CDR3 loop spans 16 amino acids. The germline V gene has CDR1 LNHDA and CDR2 SQIVND (reference sequence). DNA for the CDR3: TGTGCCAGTACCTGGCTCGATCCTCAGGGGGCCGGGGAGCTGTTTTTT. It codes for CASTWLDPQGAGELFF.